This T cell receptor beta chain originates from a study of blood T cell repertoires in COVID-19 (dated by TCRdb to the early 2020s). Regarding the research as a whole: Samples from collaborators originated in the United States, Italy and Spain and spanned both the acute and convalescent phases of COVID-19. Samples came from the ongoing ImmuneRACE study (first 160 participants) plus 1,254 subjects from 6 global collaborators. The sample metadata nearly always contained a de-identified subject ID, COVID-19 status, age in years and sex. The dataset comprised deeply sampled blood TCRbeta repertoires from subjects exposed to, actively infected with, or recovered from COVID-19. Where available, HLA class I and class II types were obtained from metadata supplied by the sample provider rather than from assay-based typing. The material from the prospective study consisted of cDNA or gDNA derived from T cells, B-cell-depleted T cells, or PBMCs. The repertoires were released in a freely available public database intended as a resource for research on the immune response to SARS-CoV-2. The investigation overall reported the following: The quantity of clinical and demographic metadata differed by source and by participant and was supplied without curation.

The CDR3 holds 16 amino acids from the cysteine to the phenylalanine. Only CDR3 DNA remains: 48 bases, in frame from the first base. V and J are truncated by 4 bases and 2 bases respectively, leaving an intervening sequence of 17 bases. The germline V gene specifies MNHEY as CDR1 and SVGAGI as CDR2. Of note for this clone: Its specific antigen is unknown. The sample holds no much larger clone one base away, and base qualities are not on file.

The collaborating institutions used their own protocols to collect whole blood in K2EDTA tubes. For TCRbeta analysis, collaborators shipped samples as frozen whole blood, isolated PBMCs, or DNA extracted from either of those sample types. The immunoSEQ Assay, a bias-controlled multiplex PCR, was used to amplify TCRbeta CDR3 regions from genomic DNA. Regarding the original processing steps: Nucleated cell counts per sample were estimated from amplification of reference gene primers within the assay. To quantify the absolute abundance of each unique TCRbeta CDR3 rearrangement, sequence reads were collapsed and filtered. For each sample, productive Simpson clonality was calculated as the square root of Simpson's diversity index over productive rearrangements. Imported from immuneACCESS, the table was reduced by TCRdb to in-frame sequences with V and J called. These copies leave out some clones; in studies compared against another copy, an unresolved V gene accounts for under half, and the cause of the remainder is not known. V, J and clone size derive from that table, while D and trimming were established from the DNA sequence. This sample holds 70,000 or so clones; roughly three quarters were observed only once. Roughly 21% of the sample rests with the top ten.

Sequencing was performed on peripheral blood. The V and J genes are TRBV6-5 and TRBJ1-2; a tentative D call is TRBD1 (5 bases match). This TCR was sampled from a man aged 65 to 79 with acute or convalescent COVID-19. The sequenced DNA is TGTGCCAGCAGTTCTCCCGGGCGGCAGGGCAACTATGGCTACACCTTC. This gives the protein CASSSPGRQGNYGYTF.